The sequence of this TCR beta chain was determined in a study of blood T cell repertoires in COVID-19. Study as a whole: Samples representing acute and convalescent COVID-19 were sourced from the United States, Italy and Spain. In each case, the material was cDNA or gDNA derived from T cells, B-cell-depleted T cells, or PBMCs.

Original methodology: Researchers report that nucleated cell counts were estimated from reference gene primer amplification. The protocol was immunoSEQ multiplex PCR, while the TCRdb copy is restricted to in-frame clones and leaves out a portion. V, J and clone size reflect that table, while D and trimming were determined from the DNA. The sample lists a few hundred thousand clones; approximately 88% were seen once. CDR3 length equals 16 residues. V was clipped by 3 bases and J by 2 bases; unmatched bases: 7. Per germline, CDR1 SGHDN and CDR2 FVKESK. The sequence was obtained from a man in his forties or fifties with acute or convalescent COVID-19. Sequencing was performed on peripheral blood. The chain joins TRBV14 to TRBJ2-7, with 10 positions matching TRBD1. CDR3 nucleotide sequence: TGTGCCAGCAGCCAGCAGGTTGGGACAGGGGCCTACGAGCAGTACTTC. It codes for CASSQQVGTGAYEQYF. Using reference TRBV14 and TRBJ2-7 for the parts outside the CDR3, the full variable domain is EAGVTQFPSHSVIEKGQTVTLRCDPISGHDNLYWYRRVMGKEIKFLLHFVKESKQDESGMPNNRFLAERTGGTYSTLKVQPAELEDSGVYFCASSQQVGTGAYEQYFGPGTRLTVT.